This is a list of T cell receptor beta chains from one sample in a study of T cells in Graves' hyperthyroidism and ophthalmopathy. TCRdb redid the calling of the multiplex PCR reads with MiXCR, one entry per CDR3 protein. This table holds roughly 400,000 distinct CDR3 sequences, about a sixth found once. The sample comprised blood. The origin of the receptors is a woman aged 18-29 years with Graves' hyperthyroidism that later progressed to Graves' ophthalmopathy. Each CDR3 is given with its conserved first and last residue. The D gene is left open where the match is weak. Where a row states a size, it is once, few, many or the class of an expanded clone; other rows omit it.

TRBJ1-4 . 15 TRBV12-3/TRBV12-4 many TGTGCCAGCAGTTTATGGGCACGGCTTAATGAAAAACTGTTTTTT CASSLWARLNEKLFF
TRBJ2-4 . 15 TRBV29-1 many TGCAGCGTTGCTCCAAAACAGGGCGCCAAAAACATTCAGTACTTC CSVAPKQGAKNIQYF
TRBJ2-7 . 10 TRBV12-3/TRBV12-4 many TGTGCCAGCGACCCGCTCGAGCAGTACTTC CASDPLEQYF
TRBJ2-3 TRBD2 16 TRBV9 . TGTGCCAGCAGCAGTGGGACTAGCGACAGCACAGATACGCAGTATTTT CASSSGTSDSTDTQYF
TRBJ1-5 TRBD1 19 TRBV19 few TGTGCCAGTAGACCCCTCCTCGACAGGGGCCGGGGGAGCAATCAGCCCCAGCATTTT CASRPLLDRGRGSNQPQHF
TRBJ2-2 . 17 TRBV3-2 few TGTGCCAGCAGCCAAGATCCTAGCGGGAGTATCACCGGGGAGCTGTTTTTT CASSQDPSGSITGELFF
TRBJ2-1 TRBD2 20 TRBV12-3/TRBV12-4 many TGTGCCAGCAGTTTTCCCAGTGGACTAGCGGGAGTCGGGCCCTACAATGAGCAGTTCTTC CASSFPSGLAGVGPYNEQFF
TRBJ2-5 TRBD1 15 TRBV12-3/TRBV12-4 many TGTGCCAGCAGTTTCCGGACAGGGATCGGAGAGACCCAGTACTTC CASSFRTGIGETQYF
TRBJ2-3 TRBD1 14 TRBV20-1 many TGCAGTGCTGGTCTGACAGGGAGAAGCGATACGCAGTATTTT CSAGLTGRSDTQYF
TRBJ2-3 . 12 TRBV2 many TGTGCCAGCAGGGTCCTAGCGGATACGCAGTATTTT CASRVLADTQYF
TRBJ2-1 TRBD1 16 TRBV2 many TGTGCCAGCAGTCCGCCCCACCGGGACAGCTACAATGAGCAGTTCTTC CASSPPHRDSYNEQFF
TRBJ1-6 . 18 TRBV6-1 few TGTGCCAGCAGTGAACTTGCGGGCCCCAGCTCCTATAATTCACCCCTCCACTTT CASSELAGPSSYNSPLHF
TRBJ1-2 . 13 TRBV28 many TGTGCCAGTCTCGGATCTCCTACCTATGGCTACACCTTC CASLGSPTYGYTF
TRBJ2-7 TRBD2 16 TRBV20-1 many TGCAGTGCTAGAGATGCCGGGACTAGCGGCTTCTACGAGCAGTACTTC CSARDAGTSGFYEQYF
TRBJ1-2 . 15 TRBV11-2 once TGCGCCAGCAGCCAAGCCAAGGGGGGCAACTATGGCTACACCTTC CASSQAKGGNYGYTF
TRBJ1-4 . 14 TRBV6-1 . TGTGCCAGTAAACGGGGAGGGTTGGATGAAAAACTGTTTTTT CASKRGGLDEKLFF
TRBJ1-6 TRBD1 16 TRBV28 many TGTGCCAGCAGTTTCGTCTGGGAAACAGGGGTATCACCCCTCCACTTT CASSFVWETGVSPLHF
TRBJ1-5 TRBD1 14 TRBV6-1 many TGTGCCAGCAGTGGACAGGGGGGGAATCAGCCCCAGCATTTT CASSGQGGNQPQHF
TRBJ2-3 . 14 TRBV5-6 few TGTGCCAGCAGCTCGACCAAGAGCGGCGATACGCAGTATTTT CASSSTKSGDTQYF
TRBJ2-7 . 12 TRBV20-1 many TGCAGTGCTAAGTCCCGAGGCTACGAGCAGTACTTC CSAKSRGYEQYF
TRBJ2-1 . 16 TRBV29-1 many TGCAGTCTATTTGGGGGGCCTATTCTCTCCTACAATGAGCAGTTCTTC CSLFGGPILSYNEQFF
TRBJ2-3 . 14 TRBV10-3 . TGTGCCATCCCCCCCCCCCCCGGCACAGATACGCAGTATTTT CAIPPPPGTDTQYF
TRBJ1-6 . 17 TRBV27 . TGTGCCAGCAGGTTATTTCGCAGAAGCTCCTATAATTCACCCCTCCACTTT CASRLFRRSSYNSPLHF
TRBJ1-5 . 16 TRBV11-2 many TGTGCCAGCAGCGCACTACAGGGCCCCAGCAATCAGCCCCAGCATTTT CASSALQGPSNQPQHF
TRBJ1-5 . 13 TRBV30 many TGTGCCTGGAGTGGGGCAGGGACTCAGCCCCAGCATTTT CAWSGAGTQPQHF
TRBJ1-5 . 15 TRBV18 many TGTGCCAGCTCACCACCGATGGAGGGTGATCAGCCCCAGCATTTT CASSPPMEGDQPQHF
TRBJ1-1 . 13 TRBV7-9 many TGTGCCAGCAGCTACGGGACGAACACTGAAGCTTTCTTT CASSYGTNTEAFF
TRBJ1-2 . 12 TRBV25-1 few TGTGCCAGCAGTGACGCAGGGTTTGGCTACACCTTC CASSDAGFGYTF
TRBJ2-4 . 14 TRBV27 few TGTGCCAGCAGCCGCGACTGGGGAAAAAACATTCAGTACTTC CASSRDWGKNIQYF
TRBJ2-1 TRBD2 15 TRBV28 many TGTGCCAGCATTCCCGGACTAGCACCCTACAATGAGCAGTTCTTC CASIPGLAPYNEQFF
TRBJ2-1 TRBD2 11 TRBV20-1 many TGCAGTGCTCACCTAGCGGGTGAGCAGTTCTTC CSAHLAGEQFF
TRBJ2-7 TRBD1 15 TRBV7-8 many TGTGCCAGCAGCTTAGCCGGGACAGGGGGCAACGAGCAGTACTTC CASSLAGTGGNEQYF
TRBJ2-3 . 14 TRBV28 . TGTGCCAGCAGCCTCGGGGCCTCAGGAGATACGCAGTATTTT CASSLGASGDTQYF
TRBJ1-1 . 12 TRBV5-6 . TGTGCCAGCAGCTTGGACTATTCTGAAGCTTTCTTT CASSLDYSEAFF
TRBJ2-5 . 18 TRBV3-1 many TGTGCCAGCAGCCAATTCTCCGGGACGGGAAAAGTACGAGAGACCCAGTACTTC CASSQFSGTGKVRETQYF
TRBJ2-3 . 13 TRBV7-2 . TGTGCCAGCCTAGAACCTAGCACAGATACGCAGTATTTT CASLEPSTDTQYF
TRBJ2-1 TRBD2 15 TRBV7-9 . TGTGCCAGCAGCTTTAAGCGGGAGGGAATCTATGAGCAGTTCTTC CASSFKREGIYEQFF
TRBJ2-7 TRBD1 16 TRBV5-6 . TGTGCCAGCAGCCAAGCCTACAGGGGGATCGCCTACGAGCAGTACTTC CASSQAYRGIAYEQYF
TRBJ1-1 . 13 TRBV4-1 few TGCGCCAGCAGCCGCGACAGGCCTTCTGAAGCTTTCTTT CASSRDRPSEAFF
TRBJ1-4 . 14 TRBV19 . TGTGCCAGTAGCCATACAGGTTCGGATGAAAAACTGTTTTTT CASSHTGSDEKLFF
TRBJ2-3 TRBD2 15 TRBV28 many TGTGCCAGCAGTTGGACTAGACCTAGCACAGATACGCAGTATTTT CASSWTRPSTDTQYF
TRBJ2-2 . 16 TRBV12-3/TRBV12-4 . TGTGCCAGCAGCAATTTCGGGGGGCCGGACACTGGGGAGCTGTTTTTT CASSNFGGPDTGELFF
TRBJ2-1 TRBD2 16 TRBV5-1 many TGCGCCAGCAAGCCCCAACTAGCGGGAGTTACAAATGAGCAGTTCTTC CASKPQLAGVTNEQFF
TRBJ1-2 . 17 TRBV19 . TGTGCCAGTAGAAGAGCCAGCCCCAAGACTTTAGGGGATGGCTACACCTTC CASRRASPKTLGDGYTF
TRBJ2-7 . 14 TRBV12-3/TRBV12-4 many TGTGCCAGCAGTTTTCCGGGGACCAGCTACGAGCAGTACTTC CASSFPGTSYEQYF
TRBJ2-7 . 12 TRBV7-8 many TGTGCCAGCAGCAACAGGGACTACGAGCAGTACTTC CASSNRDYEQYF
TRBJ2-7 TRBD1 13 TRBV12-3/TRBV12-4 many TGTGCCAGCACTTTGGGACAGGGAAGCGAGCAGTACTTC CASTLGQGSEQYF
TRBJ1-4 . 14 TRBV7-8 many TGTGCCAGCAGCGGACAGAGGGAGGGAGAAAAACTGTTTTTT CASSGQREGEKLFF
TRBJ2-2 . 13 TRBV10-1 . TGCGCCAGCAGTGATATGAACACCGGGGAGCTGTTTTTT CASSDMNTGELFF
TRBJ1-2 TRBD1 13 TRBV20-1 many TGCAGTGCAACATCCGGGACAGACTATGGCTACACCTTC CSATSGTDYGYTF
TRBJ2-3 TRBD1 15 TRBV7-3 medium-sized TGTGCCAGCAGCTTCGACTCAGGGGGTTCAGATACGCAGTATTTT CASSFDSGGSDTQYF
TRBJ2-1 TRBD2 14 TRBV20-1 . TGCAGTGCTGAGGGACTAGCGGGGTACAATGAGCAGTTCTTC CSAEGLAGYNEQFF
TRBJ1-3 TRBD1 15 TRBV20-1 . TGCAGTGCTAGGGCTCCGGGACAGGGTTTAAACACCATATATTTT CSARAPGQGLNTIYF
TRBJ1-4 TRBD1 15 TRBV10-2 few TGCGCCAGCAGTGAGTTCCAGGGGGCAAATGAAAAACTGTTTTTT CASSEFQGANEKLFF
TRBJ2-3 . 16 TRBV7-2 many TGTGCCAGCAGCTTAGCGTGGGCGGGAATCACAGATACGCAGTATTTT CASSLAWAGITDTQYF
TRBJ1-5 TRBD1 14 TRBV6-2/TRBV6-3 . TGTGCCAGCAGTTACCGGCAGGGGGTCCAGCCCCAGCATTTT CASSYRQGVQPQHF
TRBJ1-6 . 15 TRBV4-2 . TGTGCCAGCAGCCAAGGACAGTCCCCGAATTCACCCCTCCACTTT CASSQGQSPNSPLHF
TRBJ2-2 . 20 TRBV9 few TGTGCCAGCAGCCCGAGGGCTACAGGACCCCTGACCACGAACACCGGGGAGCTGTTTTTT CASSPRATGPLTTNTGELFF
TRBJ2-3 . 16 TRBV20-1 many TGCAGTGCTAGAGATCCCGCAGGGCGTAGCACAGATACGCAGTATTTT CSARDPAGRSTDTQYF